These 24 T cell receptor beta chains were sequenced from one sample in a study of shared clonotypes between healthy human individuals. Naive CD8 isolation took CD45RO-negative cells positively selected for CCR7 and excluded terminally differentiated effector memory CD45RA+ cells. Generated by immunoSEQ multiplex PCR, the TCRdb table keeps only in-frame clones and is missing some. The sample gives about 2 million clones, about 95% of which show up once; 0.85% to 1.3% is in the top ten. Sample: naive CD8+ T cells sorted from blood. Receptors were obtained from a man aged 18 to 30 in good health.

This CDR3 is CASSSRTGNEQFF. CDR3 sequence (DNA): TGTGCCAGTAGTAGCCGGACAGGGAATGAGCAGTTCTTC. This chain connects TRBV19 to TRBJ2-1; 8 bases are a match to TRBD1. The V gene's germline CDR1 is LNHDA and CDR2 SQIVND (reference sequence). Trimming cost V 4 bases and J 7 bases; bases outside gene matches: 3. CDR3 length: 13 residues. The full variable domain, completed using reference TRBV19 and TRBJ2-1, is DGGITQSPKYLFRKEGQNVTLSCEQNLNHDAMYWYRQDPGQGLRLIYYSQIVNDFQKGDIAEGYSVSREKKESFPLTVTSAQKNPTAFYLCASSSRTGNEQFFGPGTRLTVL.

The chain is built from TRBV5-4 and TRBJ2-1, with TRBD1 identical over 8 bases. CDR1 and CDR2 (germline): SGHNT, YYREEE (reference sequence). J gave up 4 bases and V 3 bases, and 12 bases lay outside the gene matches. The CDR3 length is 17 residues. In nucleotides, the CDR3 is TGTGCCAGCAGCTCCCCGCCCGACAGGGGTGGTTACAATGAGCAGTTCTTC. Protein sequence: CASSSPPDRGGYNEQFF.

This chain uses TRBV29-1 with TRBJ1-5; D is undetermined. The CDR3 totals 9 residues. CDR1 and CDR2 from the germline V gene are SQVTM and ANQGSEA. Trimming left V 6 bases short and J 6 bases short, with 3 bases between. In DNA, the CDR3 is TGCAGCGTAGGTCAGCCCCAGCATTTT. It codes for CSVGQPQHF.

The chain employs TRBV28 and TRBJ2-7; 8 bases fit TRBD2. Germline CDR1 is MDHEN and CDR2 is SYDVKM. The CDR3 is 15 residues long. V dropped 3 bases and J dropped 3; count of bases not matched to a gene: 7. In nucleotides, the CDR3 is TGTGCCAGCAGTTTCCTTACAGCGGGAGACTACGAGCAGTACTTC. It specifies CASSFLTAGDYEQYF.

CDR3 amino acids: CASSQGQGQGYSPLHF. The CDR3 DNA reads as TGCGCCAGCAGCCAAGGACAGGGACAGGGTTATTCACCCCTCCACTTT. The J gene is TRBJ1-6, the V gene TRBV4-3; TRBD1 matches 9 bases. V lost 1 base and J lost 8; bases outside the gene matches: 6. Per germline, CDR1 LGHNA and CDR2 YSLEER. The CDR3 runs 16 residues.

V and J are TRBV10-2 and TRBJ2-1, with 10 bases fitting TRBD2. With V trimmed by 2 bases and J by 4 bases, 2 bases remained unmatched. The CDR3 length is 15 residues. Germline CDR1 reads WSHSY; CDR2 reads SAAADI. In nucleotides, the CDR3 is TGCGCCAGCAGTGAGACTAGCGGGGTGTACAATGAGCAGTTCTTC. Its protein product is CASSETSGVYNEQFF.

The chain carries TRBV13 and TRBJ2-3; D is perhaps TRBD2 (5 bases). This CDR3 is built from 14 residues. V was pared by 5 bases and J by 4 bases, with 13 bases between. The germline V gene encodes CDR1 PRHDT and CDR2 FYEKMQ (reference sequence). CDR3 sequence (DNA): TGTGCCAGCAGCGTAGAGGGATCGCCAGATACGCAGTATTTT. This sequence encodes CASSVEGSPDTQYF.

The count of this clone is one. This CDR3 reads CASSSGAGYEQYF. CDR3 coding DNA: TGTGCCAGCAGCAGTGGGGCCGGGTACGAGCAGTACTTC. The chain links TRBV9 to TRBJ2-7; maybe TRBD1 (5 bases). The CDR3 extends over 13 amino acids. Germline CDR1 SGDLS, CDR2 YYNGEE. Trimming left V 4 bases short and J 4 bases short, with 12 bases between.

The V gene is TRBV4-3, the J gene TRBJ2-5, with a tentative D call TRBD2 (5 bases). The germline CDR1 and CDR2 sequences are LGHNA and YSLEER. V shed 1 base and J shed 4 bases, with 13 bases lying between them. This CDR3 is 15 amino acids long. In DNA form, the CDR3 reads TGCGCCAGCAGCCAAGGGTTTAGCGAGGCAGAGACCCAGTACTTC. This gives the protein CASSQGFSEAETQYF.

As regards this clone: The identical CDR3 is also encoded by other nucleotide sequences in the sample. In DNA, the CDR3 is TGTGCCAGCAGCTGGACAGGGGGCTACGAGCAGTACTTC. Translation: CASSWTGGYEQYF. V and J are TRBV5-6 and TRBJ2-7, with TRBD1 matching over 10 bases. The CDR3 loop spans 13 amino acids. In germline, CDR1 is SGHDT, CDR2 YYEEEE. The V segment lost 3 bases and the J segment 3 bases; nucleotides outside the gene matches: 0.

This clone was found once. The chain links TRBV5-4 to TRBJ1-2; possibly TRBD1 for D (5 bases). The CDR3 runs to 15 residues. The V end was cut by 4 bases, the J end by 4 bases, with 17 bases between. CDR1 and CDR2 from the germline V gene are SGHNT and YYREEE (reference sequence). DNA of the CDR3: TGTGCCAGCAGCGGGGCGCTGCAGGGCGGCTATGGCTACACCTTC. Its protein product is CASSGALQGGYGYTF.

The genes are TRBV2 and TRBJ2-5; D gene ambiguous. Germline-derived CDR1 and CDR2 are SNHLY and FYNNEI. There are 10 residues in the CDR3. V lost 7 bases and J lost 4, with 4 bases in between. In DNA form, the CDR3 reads TGTGCCAGCAATAGAGAGACCCAGTACTTC. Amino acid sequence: CASNRETQYF. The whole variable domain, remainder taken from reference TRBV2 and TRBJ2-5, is EPEVTQTPSHQVTQMGQEVILRCVPISNHLYFYWYRQILGQKVEFLVSFYNNEISEKSEIFDDQFSVERPDGSNFTLKIRSTKLEDSAMYFCASNRETQYFGPGTRLLVL.

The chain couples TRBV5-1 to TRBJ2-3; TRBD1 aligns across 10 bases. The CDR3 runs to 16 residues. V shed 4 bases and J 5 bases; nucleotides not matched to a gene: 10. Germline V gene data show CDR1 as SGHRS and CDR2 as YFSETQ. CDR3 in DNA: TGCGCCAGCAGCCCCGGGACAGGGGTCCGGGGAGATACGCAGTATTTT. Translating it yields CASSPGTGVRGDTQYF.

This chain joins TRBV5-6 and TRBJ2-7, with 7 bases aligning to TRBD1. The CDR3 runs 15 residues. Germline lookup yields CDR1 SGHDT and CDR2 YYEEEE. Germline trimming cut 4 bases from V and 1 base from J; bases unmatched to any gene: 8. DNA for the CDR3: TGTGCCAGCAGCAACCCTCGCAGGGGGTCCTACGAGCAGTACTTC. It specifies CASSNPRRGSYEQYF.

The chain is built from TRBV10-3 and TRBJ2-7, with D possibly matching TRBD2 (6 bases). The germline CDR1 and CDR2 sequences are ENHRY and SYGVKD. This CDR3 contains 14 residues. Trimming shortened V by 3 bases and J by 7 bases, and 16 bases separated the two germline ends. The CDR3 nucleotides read TGTGCCATCAGTGATGCGATGTCGGCGGGAGAGCAGTACTTC. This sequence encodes CAISDAMSAGEQYF.

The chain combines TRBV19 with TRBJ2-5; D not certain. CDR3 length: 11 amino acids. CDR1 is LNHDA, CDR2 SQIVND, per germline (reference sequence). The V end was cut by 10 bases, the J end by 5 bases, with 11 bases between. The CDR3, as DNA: TGTGCCACCGAAGACGACGAGACCCAGTACTTC. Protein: CATEDDETQYF.

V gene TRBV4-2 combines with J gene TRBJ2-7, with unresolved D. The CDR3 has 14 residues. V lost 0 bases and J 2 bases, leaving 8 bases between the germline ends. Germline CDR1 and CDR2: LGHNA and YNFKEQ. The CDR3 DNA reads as TGTGCCAGCAGCCAAGATGACGGCACCTACGAGCAGTACTTC. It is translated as CASSQDDGTYEQYF.

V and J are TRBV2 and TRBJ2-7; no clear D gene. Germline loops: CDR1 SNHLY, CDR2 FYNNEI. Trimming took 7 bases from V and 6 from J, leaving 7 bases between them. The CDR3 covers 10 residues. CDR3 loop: CASKNFEQYF. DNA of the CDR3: TGTGCCAGCAAAAACTTCGAGCAGTACTTC.

CDR3 in DNA: TGTGCCAGCAGTTTTCGGGACAGCAAGCAAGAGACCCAGTACTTC. Translated: CASSFRDSKQETQYF. The genes are TRBV27 and TRBJ2-5, with TRBD1 matching 7 bases. This CDR3 is built from 15 residues. J lost 2 bases, V lost 3 bases, and 6 bases had no gene match. From germline, CDR1 is MNHEY and CDR2 SMNVEV (reference sequence).

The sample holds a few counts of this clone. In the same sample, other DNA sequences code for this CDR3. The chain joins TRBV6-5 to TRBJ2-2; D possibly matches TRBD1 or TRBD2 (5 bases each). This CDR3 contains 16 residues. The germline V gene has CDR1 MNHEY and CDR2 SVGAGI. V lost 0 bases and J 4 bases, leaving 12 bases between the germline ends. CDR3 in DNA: TGTGCCAGCAGTTACTCGACGAGGGGTGGCACCGGGGAGCTGTTTTTT. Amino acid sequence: CASSYSTRGGTGELFF.

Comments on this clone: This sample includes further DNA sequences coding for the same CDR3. CDR3 sequence reads: CAISESTSNEQFF. The CDR3 coding sequence is TGTGCCATCAGTGAATCCACTTCCAATGAGCAGTTCTTC. The rearrangement uses TRBV10-3 and TRBJ2-1; no clear D gene. This CDR3 is 13 amino acids long. From germline, CDR1 is ENHRY and CDR2 SYGVKD. V lost 3 bases to trimming and J lost 6 bases, with 9 bases between them.

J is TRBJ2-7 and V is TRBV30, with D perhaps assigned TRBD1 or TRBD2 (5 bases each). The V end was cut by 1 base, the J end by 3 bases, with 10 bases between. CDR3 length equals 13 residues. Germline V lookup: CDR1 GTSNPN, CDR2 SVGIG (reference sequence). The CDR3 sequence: CAWSGGYDYEQYF. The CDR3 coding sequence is TGTGCCTGGAGTGGGGGGTACGACTACGAGCAGTACTTC.

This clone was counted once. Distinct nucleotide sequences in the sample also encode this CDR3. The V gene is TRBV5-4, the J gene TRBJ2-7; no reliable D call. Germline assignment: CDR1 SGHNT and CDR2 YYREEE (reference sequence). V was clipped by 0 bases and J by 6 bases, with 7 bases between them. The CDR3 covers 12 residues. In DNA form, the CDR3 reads TGTGCCAGCAGCTTGGGGGGTACCGAGCAGTACTTC. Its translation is CASSLGGTEQYF.

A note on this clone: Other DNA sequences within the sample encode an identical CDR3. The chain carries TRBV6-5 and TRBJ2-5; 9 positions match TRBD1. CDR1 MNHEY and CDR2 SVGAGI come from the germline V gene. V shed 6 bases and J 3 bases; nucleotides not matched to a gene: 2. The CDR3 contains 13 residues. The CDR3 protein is CASSWDREETQYF. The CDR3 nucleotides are TGTGCCAGCAGCTGGGACAGGGAAGAGACCCAGTACTTC.